One sample yielded the 8 T cell receptor beta chains listed below, sequenced in a study of cytomegalovirus exposure and HLA in healthy donors. 60 Vbeta and 13 Jbeta primers were used in PCR. The table came from immunoSEQ multiplex PCR; TCRdb's copy has only in-frame clones and leaves some out. The profile shows approximately 100,000 clones, approximately 80% of them singletons. Sample: PBMCs. These receptors were obtained from a woman between 18 and 29 years old in good health and CMV-seronegative.

The chain combines TRBV27 with TRBJ2-5; 8 bases align to TRBD1. The germline CDR1 and CDR2 sequences are MNHEY and SMNVEV (reference sequence). The CDR3 extends over 16 amino acids. Trimming took 2 bases from V and 1 from J; bases not matched to a gene: 6. The CDR3 DNA reads TGTGCCAGCAGTTTACTATGGACAGGGTCCCAAGAGACCCAGTACTTC. It codes for CASSLLWTGSQETQYF.

Remarks on this clone: The junction departs from germline at one end; a sequencing error may be responsible. The chain has TRBV27 and TRBJ2-7; D is unclear. The CDR3 loop spans 14 amino acids. Germline values: CDR1 MNHEY, CDR2 SMNVEV (reference sequence). The CDR3 here is CAGSHYSGSYEQYF. CDR3 DNA sequence: TGTGCCGGCAGCCACTACTCCGGCTCCTACGAGCAGTACTTC.

The chain has TRBV21-1 and TRBJ2-3; whether TRBD2, the table's D call, matches the DNA was not checked. TRBV21-1 is termed a pseudogene. The CDR3 totals 15 residues. The CDR3 sequence: CASSSPGGRKDTQYF. CDR3 bases: TGTGCCAGCAGCTCCCCGGGGGGCAGGAAAGATACGCAGTATTTT.

The chain joins TRBV5-1 to TRBJ2-4, with D tentatively TRBD1 (5 bases). V shed 4 bases and J shed 6 bases, with 14 bases lying between them. This CDR3 is built from 14 residues. The germline V gene encodes CDR1 SGHRS and CDR2 YFSETQ. CDR3 bases: TGCGCCAGCAGCCGATCTAGTGGGGCAAACATTCAGTACTTC. It encodes CASSRSSGANIQYF.

The J gene is TRBJ2-7, the V gene TRBV30; 7 bases match TRBD1. V trimming: 3 bases; J trimming: 0 bases; junction bases outside the gene matches: 5. Germline assignment: CDR1 GTSNPN and CDR2 SVGIG (reference sequence). This CDR3 region has 14 residues. In DNA, the CDR3 is TGTGCCTGGAGCGGGACAGCATCCTCCTACGAGCAGTACTTC. Protein sequence: CAWSGTASSYEQYF.

The chain couples TRBV7-3 to TRBJ1-1, with 7 bases aligning to TRBD1. This CDR3 is built from 18 residues. Germline-derived CDR1 and CDR2 are SGHTA and FQGTGA. V gave up 2 bases and J gave up 4 bases; unmatched junction bases: 16. The CDR3 DNA sequence: TGTGCCAGCAGCTTACCGCCCATAAAACAGGGGAGGAGCACTGAAGCTTTCTTT. Its translation is CASSLPPIKQGRSTEAFF.

The chain recombines TRBV7-2 with TRBJ1-1; TRBD1 matches at 9 bases. This CDR3 spans 15 amino acids. Looked up from germline, CDR1 is SGHTA and CDR2 is FQGNSA. Germline trimming cut 4 bases from V and 8 bases from J; bases unmatched to any gene: 11. This CDR3 reads CASSSWGTGLSEAFF. The CDR3 nucleotides are TGTGCCAGCAGCTCCTGGGGGACAGGGCTTTCCGAAGCTTTCTTT.

The gene calls are TRBV6-5 and TRBJ2-1; the D gene is possibly TRBD2 (6 bases). Germline loops: CDR1 MNHEY, CDR2 SVGAGI. V was clipped by 8 bases and J by 6 bases, with 20 bases between them. This CDR3 contains 15 residues. The CDR3 sequence: CASGSTLAGGNEQFF. The CDR3 DNA reads as TGTGCCAGCGGGTCTACCCTAGCCGGGGGCAATGAGCAGTTCTTC.